This entry is about one TCR beta chain. This specimen comes from a study of blood T cell repertoires in COVID-19. Overall study: T cells, B-cell-depleted T cells, or PBMCs supplied cDNA or gDNA.

The V and J ends lost 0 bases and 1 base respectively, with 4 bases between them. CDR3 size: 13 residues. Germline CDR1 SGHRS, CDR2 YFSETQ. As processed by the authors: Scientists estimated how many nucleated cells there were by amplifying reference gene primers. Sequencing used immunoSEQ multiplex PCR; TCRdb keeps in-frame clones, though not all of them. D and trimming come from the DNA, and the V and J calls and clone size come from that table. The sample shows roughly 150,000 clones, around four fifths of them seen only once. This receptor was taken from a woman aged 80 or over with acute or convalescent COVID-19. The chain is built from TRBV5-1 and TRBJ2-5; D is undetermined. Sequencing input: peripheral blood. The CDR3 is CASSLASQETQYF. The CDR3 DNA sequence: TGCGCCAGCAGCTTGGCCTCCCAAGAGACCCAGTACTTC.